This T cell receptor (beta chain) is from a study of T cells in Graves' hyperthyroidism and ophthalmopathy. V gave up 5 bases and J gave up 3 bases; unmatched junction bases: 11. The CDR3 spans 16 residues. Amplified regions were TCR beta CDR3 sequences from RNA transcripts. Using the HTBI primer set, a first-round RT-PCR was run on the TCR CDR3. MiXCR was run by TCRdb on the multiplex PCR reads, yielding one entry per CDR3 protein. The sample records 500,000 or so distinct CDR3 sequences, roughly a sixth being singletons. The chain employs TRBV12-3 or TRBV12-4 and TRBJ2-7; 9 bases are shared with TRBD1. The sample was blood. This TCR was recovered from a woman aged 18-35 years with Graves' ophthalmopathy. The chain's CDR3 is CASSAGTGTGGYEQYF. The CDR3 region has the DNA TGTGCCAGCAGTGCCGGGACAGGGACCGGGGGCTACGAGCAGTACTTC.